This T cell receptor (beta chain) stems from a study of T cells in Graves' hyperthyroidism and ophthalmopathy. As for the study in general: Peripheral blood was secured at the point of initial diagnosis, before any treatment.

This clonotype was observed at least ten times. The antigen is not known. Amplification of TCR beta CDR3 regions was performed using RNA transcripts as template. HTBI primers were used for first-round RT-PCR of the TCR CDR3. TCRdb called the multiplex PCR reads again in MiXCR, with one record for every CDR3 protein. The table includes over 300,000 distinct CDR3 sequences, about 15% detected once. Reasons for excluding patients were uncontrolled infection, other autoimmune disease, pregnancy or lactation. The CDR3 loop spans 16 amino acids. The trim removed 4 bases at V and 0 bases at J, leaving 5 bases unmatched. Notes on the study in general: Peripheral blood also featured most of the thyroid clonotypes expanded above 0.001.

The clonotype comes from a woman aged 55-69 years with Graves' hyperthyroidism. The chain links TRBV12-3 or TRBV12-4 to TRBJ1-1, with 10 bases matching TRBD1. Material for sequencing was blood. CDR3 nucleotide sequence: TGTGCCAGCAGTTGGGACAGGGGAGGGATGAACACTGAAGCTTTCTTT. Its translation is CASSWDRGGMNTEAFF.